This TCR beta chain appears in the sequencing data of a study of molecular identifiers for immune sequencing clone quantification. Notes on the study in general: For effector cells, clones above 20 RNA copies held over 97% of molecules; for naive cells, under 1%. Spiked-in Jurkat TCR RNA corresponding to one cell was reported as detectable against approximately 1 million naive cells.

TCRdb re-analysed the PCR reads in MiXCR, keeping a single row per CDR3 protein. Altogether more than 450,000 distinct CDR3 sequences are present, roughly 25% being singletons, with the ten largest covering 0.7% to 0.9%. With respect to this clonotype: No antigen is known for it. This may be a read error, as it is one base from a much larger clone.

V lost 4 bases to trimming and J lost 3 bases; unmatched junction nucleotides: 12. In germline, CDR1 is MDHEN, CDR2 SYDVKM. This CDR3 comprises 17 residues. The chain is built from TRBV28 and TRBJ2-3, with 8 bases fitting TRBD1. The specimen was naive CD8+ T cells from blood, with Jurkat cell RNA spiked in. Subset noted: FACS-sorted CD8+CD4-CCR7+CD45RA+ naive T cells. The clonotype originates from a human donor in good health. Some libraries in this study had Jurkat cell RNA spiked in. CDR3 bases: TGTGCCAGCAGTTCCGACAGGGGTCTCGTTCATACAGATACGCAGTATTTT. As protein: CASSSDRGLVHTDTQYF.